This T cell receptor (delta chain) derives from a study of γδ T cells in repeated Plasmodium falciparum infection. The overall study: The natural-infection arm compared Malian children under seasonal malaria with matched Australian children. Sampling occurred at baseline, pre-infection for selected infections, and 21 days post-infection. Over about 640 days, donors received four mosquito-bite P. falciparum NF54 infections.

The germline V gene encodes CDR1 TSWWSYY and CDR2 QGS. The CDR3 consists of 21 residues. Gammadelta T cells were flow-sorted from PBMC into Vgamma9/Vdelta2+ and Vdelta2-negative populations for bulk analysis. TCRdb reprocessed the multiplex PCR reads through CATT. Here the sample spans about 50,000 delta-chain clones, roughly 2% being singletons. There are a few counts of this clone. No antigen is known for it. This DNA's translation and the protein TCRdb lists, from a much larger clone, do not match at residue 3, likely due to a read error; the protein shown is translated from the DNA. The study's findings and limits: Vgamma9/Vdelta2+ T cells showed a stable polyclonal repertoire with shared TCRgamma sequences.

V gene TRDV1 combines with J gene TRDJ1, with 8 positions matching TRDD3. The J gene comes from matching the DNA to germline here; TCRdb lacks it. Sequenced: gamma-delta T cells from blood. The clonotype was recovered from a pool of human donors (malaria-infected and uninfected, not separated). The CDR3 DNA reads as TGTGCTCCTGGGGAAGGGATCCTAAGTCGACTGGGGGTCATGTACACCGATAAACTCATCTTT. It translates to CAPGEGILSRLGVMYTDKLIF.